Listed below are T cell receptor beta chains from one sample, sequenced in a study of shared clonotypes between healthy human individuals. Sequencing was performed with immunoSEQ multiplex PCR; in TCRdb, only in-frame clones are kept and a portion is missing. The top ten hold roughly 0.15% of the sample, which has roughly 2.5 million clones, approximately 90% seen once. Sample: naive CD4+ T cells sorted from blood. The receptors shown here come from a man younger than 35 in good health. Each CDR3 is given with its conserved first and last residue.

v_gene	j_gene	CDR3aa
TRBV10-3	TRBJ1-1	CAISPGTADAFF
TRBV5-6	TRBJ2-7	CASSRKYEQYF
TRBV30	TRBJ2-1	CAWKGGNNEQFF
TRBV30	TRBJ2-2	CAWSVRGSGELFF
TRBV5-8	TRBJ1-4	CASSPGTGREKLFF
TRBV10-3	TRBJ2-5	CAISGLATLPGETQYF
TRBV29-1	TRBJ2-3	CSVGTSGGPFQYTDTQYF
TRBV11-3	TRBJ2-2	CASSIGLAGAPGELFF
TRBV6-1	TRBJ1-5	CTSSDPVYSNQPQHF
TRBV2	TRBJ2-4	CASSNQGNIQYF
TRBV5-5	TRBJ1-6	CASSLLSGANSPLHF
TRBV29-1	TRBJ2-7	CSVVSQRSSYEQYF
TRBV25-1	TRBJ1-2	CASSAETGYPNGYTF
TRBV5-1	TRBJ1-5	CASSPGTGHQPQHF
TRBV11-2	TRBJ2-7	CASSPGVSGHPYEQYF
TRBV6-1	TRBJ1-1	CASNEGPILNTEAFF
TRBV5-4	TRBJ1-1	CASSLRQGMNTEAFF
TRBV1	NA	CTSSVQSHEQYF
TRBV5-1	TRBJ1-1	CASSSGQGRTEAFF
TRBV28	TRBJ1-1	CASSLIGGNTEAFF
TRBV27	TRBJ2-7	CASSSLEGQFSEEQYF
TRBV5-4	TRBJ1-3	CASSLTGGGNTIYF
TRBV10-3	TRBJ2-6	CAISDQISGANVLTF
TRBV28	TRBJ2-2	CASSFLAGDTNTGELFF
TRBV6-1	TRBJ1-2	CASSDRVYGYTF
TRBV29-1	TRBJ2-5	CSVAGRAQETQYF
TRBV6-1	TRBJ2-2	CASSSGTTNTGELFF
TRBV6-6	TRBJ1-1	CASSHGVADTEAFF
TRBV10-1	TRBJ2-3	CASSPRGQGTDTQYF
TRBV27	TRBJ2-3	CASSSGLAGAEDTQYF
TRBV10-3	TRBJ2-7	CASGTWGFQYEQYF
TRBV5-1	TRBJ1-5	CASSGGTNQPQHF
TRBV18	TRBJ1-4	CASSPRGENEKLFF
TRBV2	TRBJ1-6	CASSEGQGASSYNSPLHF
TRBV6-1	TRBJ1-6	CASSFRTGGNSPLHF
TRBV7-8	TRBJ2-7	CASSVSLLAGKSYEQYF
TRBV10-3	TRBJ1-1	CAISVGTGVQRGNTEAFF
TRBV11-3	TRBJ2-7	CASSLRTGDEQYF
TRBV6-1	TRBJ1-2	CASSGAGQANYGYTF
TRBV9	TRBJ2-7	CASSVSGGPEEQYF
TRBV5-1	TRBJ2-7	CASSQAAGAPREQYF
TRBV19	TRBJ2-2	CASLGTSTGELFF
TRBV5-1	TRBJ1-1	CASRKEGDTEAFF
TRBV5-4	TRBJ2-7	CASSLEKVGEQYF
TRBV7-9	TRBJ2-7	CASSKQGLASHERYF
TRBV5-1	TRBJ2-2	CASSVPRDRGRVGELFF
TRBV25-1	TRBJ1-6	CASSESTYNSPLHF
TRBV9	TRBJ1-4	CASSVSTGTGIEKLFF
TRBV2	TRBJ2-2	CASSEAGLSNTGELFF
TRBV7-2	TRBJ2-5	CASSRSLQVKETQYF
TRBV7-9	TRBJ2-1	CASSGTINEQFF
TRBV6-5	TRBJ2-7	CASSSLAGGPNEQYF
TRBV5-1	TRBJ2-3	CASSPTEALNTDTQYF
TRBV7-2	TRBJ1-1	CASTQTPLTRTEAFF